The 16 T cell receptor beta chains in this list originate from one sample, sequenced in a study of response to subunit inactivated influenza vaccine. TCRdb re-derived calls from the RT-PCR reads in MiXCR, one entry per CDR3 protein. Of approximately 170,000 distinct CDR3 sequences listed, about 15% are singletons. The input for sequencing was CD8+ T cells sorted from PBMCs, taken roughly 5 days after vaccination. These receptors were collected from a man between 45 and 60 years old who received an inactivated influenza vaccine.

The chain combines TRBV7-8 with TRBJ2-5, with 8 bases matching TRBD2. The junction had 9 bases not matched to a gene; V was cut back by 3 bases and J by 0 bases. CDR3 size: 17 residues. Germline V gives CDR1 SGHVS, CDR2 FQNEAQ. Here the CDR3 reads CASSLDEDSGDQETQYF. In DNA, the CDR3 is TGTGCCAGCAGCTTGGACGAGGATAGCGGGGACCAAGAGACCCAGTACTTC.

The V and J genes are TRBV4-3 and TRBJ2-1; possibly TRBD2 for D (5 bases). From germline, CDR1 is LGHNA and CDR2 YSLEER. V was pared by 1 base and J by 8 bases, with 9 bases between. The CDR3 totals 13 residues. The CDR3 loop reads CASSQVALDEQFF. The CDR3 DNA is TGCGCCAGCAGCCAAGTAGCGCTCGATGAGCAGTTCTTC.

This chain connects TRBV20-1 to TRBJ1-6, with D uncertain. The CDR3 has 16 residues. V gave up 0 bases and J gave up 2 bases, with 11 bases separating them. Germline V gives CDR1 DFQATT, CDR2 SNEGSKA (reference sequence). The CDR3 reads CSARDLREAYNSPLHF. CDR3 in DNA: TGCAGTGCTAGAGATCTTAGGGAGGCCTATAATTCACCCCTCCACTTT.

This clonotype counts as medium-sized. The chain uses TRBV7-8 and TRBJ2-1, with 9 nucleotides matching TRBD2. V lost 3 bases and J lost 3; bases outside the gene matches: 6. The CDR3 consists of 16 residues. Germline values: CDR1 SGHVS, CDR2 FQNEAQ. CDR3 sequence reads: CASSFEAGGLYNEQFF. The CDR3 coding sequence is TGTGCCAGCAGCTTCGAAGCGGGGGGACTCTACAATGAGCAGTTCTTC.

This clonotype was seen only a few times. The rearrangement joins TRBV7-2 to TRBJ2-3; 7 positions match TRBD1. Unmatched junction bases numbered 1, after V lost 4 bases and J lost 6 bases. There are 12 residues in the CDR3. Germline V lookup: CDR1 SGHTA, CDR2 FQGNSA. The CDR3 reads CASSWTGDTQYF. Written as DNA, the CDR3 is TGTGCCAGCAGCTGGACAGGTGATACGCAGTATTTT.

The genes are TRBV2 and TRBJ2-1; D possibly corresponds to TRBD2 (5 bases). CDR3 size: 14 residues. Between the trimmed V and J ends, which lost 7 bases and 6 bases, there was a span of 16 bases. In germline, CDR1 is SNHLY, CDR2 FYNNEI. CDR3 sequence reads: CASKEGGLPNEQFF. The CDR3 bases are TGTGCCAGCAAAGAGGGTGGGCTACCCAATGAGCAGTTCTTC.

This clonotype was picked up many times. The chain joins TRBV20-1 to TRBJ1-2, with a possible D match to TRBD1 (5 bases). Trimming cost V 5 bases and J 6 bases, with 16 bases left between them. There are 13 residues in the CDR3. CDR1 is DFQATT, CDR2 SNEGSKA, per germline (reference sequence). CDR3 nucleotides: TGCAGTGCTCCAGAAGAGGGGCCCAATGGCTACACCTTC. This gives the protein CSAPEEGPNGYTF.

This clonotype was observed a handful of times. The genes are TRBV5-1 and TRBJ2-5; possible D gene TRBD2, 6 bases. The germline CDR1 and CDR2 sequences are SGHRS and YFSETQ. Trimming left V 1 base short and J 2 bases short, with 12 bases between. The CDR3 is made up of 15 amino acids. The CDR3 DNA follows: TGCGCCAGCAGCTTGAGCCTAGCGAGACAAGAGACCCAGTACTTC. Residues: CASSLSLARQETQYF.

This clonotype came up a few times. This rearrangement joins TRBV12-3 or TRBV12-4 to TRBJ2-3; 9 nucleotides line up with TRBD1. V lost 5 bases to trimming and J lost 1 base; unmatched junction nucleotides: 4. The CDR3 length is 15 residues. CDR3 sequence: CASSHRTGGTDTQYF. The CDR3 DNA reads as TGTGCCAGCAGTCACAGGACAGGGGGCACAGATACGCAGTATTTT.

This clonotype was counted at least ten times. The chain combines TRBV9 with TRBJ2-1; 11 nucleotides line up with TRBD2. The CDR3 spans 15 residues. From germline, CDR1 is SGDLS and CDR2 YYNGEE. The junction had 4 bases not matched to a gene; V was cut back by 6 bases and J by 2 bases. Here the CDR3 DNA reads TGTGCCAGCACAATAGCGGGAGGGACCTACAATGAGCAGTTCTTC. Protein: CASTIAGGTYNEQFF.

The chain employs TRBV2 and TRBJ2-2; D may match TRBD1 or TRBD2 (5 bases each). CDR3 size: 14 residues. Germline V gene data show CDR1 as SNHLY and CDR2 as FYNNEI. Trimming stripped 6 bases from V and 5 bases from J, with 13 bases between. The DNA of the CDR3 is TGTGCCAGCAGCGGGGCCCCCGCGACCGGGGAGCTGTTTTTT. This gives the protein CASSGAPATGELFF.

The chain employs TRBV4-3 and TRBJ1-3; no definite D call. CDR1 and CDR2 (germline): LGHNA, YSLEER. CDR3 length equals 15 residues. Trimming took off 0 bases at V and 4 bases at J, with 10 bases between the two ends. CDR3 bases: TGCGCCAGCAGCCAAGATCCTGTTTGGGGAAACACCATATATTTT. As protein: CASSQDPVWGNTIYF.

This clonotype has just a few counts. This chain links TRBV7-9 with TRBJ2-1; tentatively, D is TRBD1 or TRBD2 (6 bases each). CDR1 and CDR2 (germline): SEHNR, FQNEAQ (reference sequence). Trimming removed 4 bases at V and 4 bases at J, with 14 bases between. This CDR3 has 15 amino acids. The CDR3 reads CASSYRAGRYNEQFF. In nucleotides, the CDR3 is TGTGCCAGCAGCTACAGGGCGGGACGTTACAATGAGCAGTTCTTC.

This chain links TRBV5-1 with TRBJ2-2; the D gene is possibly TRBD1 (5 bases). CDR3 length: 15 amino acids. Germline V gene sequence: CDR1 SGHRS, CDR2 YFSETQ. Trimming removed 2 bases from V and 6 bases from J, with 14 bases in between. DNA of the CDR3: TGCGCCAGCAGCTTAATCCAGGGATTCGCCGGGGAGCTGTTTTTT. This sequence encodes CASSLIQGFAGELFF.

This clonotype has ten or more counts. The chain's CDR3 is CASSPQKLAGGYEQFF. The CDR3, as DNA: TGTGCCAGCAGCCCCCAGAAATTAGCGGGGGGCTATGAGCAGTTCTTC. This chain connects TRBV4-2 to TRBJ2-1; 10 bases are a match to TRBD2. The germline CDR1 and CDR2 sequences are LGHNA and YNFKEQ. This CDR3 spans 16 amino acids. V dropped 4 bases and J dropped 8; count of bases not matched to a gene: 11.

This clonotype has a handful of counts. This chain uses TRBV7-9 with TRBJ1-1; TRBD1 matches at 9 bases. This CDR3 has 14 amino acids. The germline gives CDR1 SEHNR, CDR2 FQNEAQ (reference sequence). V lost 5 bases to trimming and J lost 3 bases; unmatched junction nucleotides: 4. The CDR3 DNA sequence: TGTGCCAGCAGCCCGACAGGGGGGCACACTGAAGCTTTCTTT. Translation: CASSPTGGHTEAFF.